This TCR beta chain was profiled in a study of cytomegalovirus exposure and HLA in healthy donors (dated by TCRdb to the late 2010s). Some background on the complete study: According to a later analysis, one platform produced both the 110 or so validation repertoires and the 666 repertoires of the first cohort. The study aimed to test whether signatures of past pathogen exposure could be identified by cataloging public T cell receptors. Besides the first cohort of hundreds of subjects, a separate validation cohort made up of roughly 130 different subjects was used. The study combined high-throughput TCR immunosequencing, statistical association of individual TCRs with disease status, and machine learning to predict cytomegalovirus infection status. The investigation overall reported the following: Most TCR sequences were seen in very few donors, while some public TCRs were found in many individuals. The classifier was reported to diagnose cytomegalovirus status with high specificity and sensitivity in both the original cohort and the validation cohort. Three of the identified cytomegalovirus-associated TCR beta chains were confirmed in vitro to be specific for cytomegalovirus antigens. It was suggested by the authors that the approach could potentially be generalized to other disease states and immunological phenotypes. The study listed 164 TCR beta chains as associated with cytomegalovirus. All 120 or so repertoires were used to score co-occurrence in the validation cohort in a later analysis, because that analysis had no HLA typing for the cohort. Subsequent analysis determined that TCRs grouped into clusters in the first cohort also showed a tendency toward co-occurrence across the roughly 110 validation repertoires, and 85% to 95% of cluster scores exceeded 0.

This clone was counted a single time. The antigen it recognizes is unknown. The sample holds no much larger clone one base away, and base qualities are not on file. Libraries were prepared through the immunoSEQ multiplex PCR assay. Per the original workflow: A statistical classification framework was developed to diagnose cytomegalovirus status using the catalog of TCR beta chain sequences. TCRdb stores this immuneACCESS table with in-frame sequences only. Part of the clones is absent; in the studies checked, under half of the shortfall reflects unresolved V genes, and no reason is known for the rest. D and trimming were read from the DNA, whereas the V and J calls and clone size are those reported in that table. Within this sample are 250,000 to 300,000 clones, with around 86% of them counted one time only. The ten largest clones take up about 1% of the sample. The CDR3 numbers 15 residues from cysteine through phenylalanine. Only the CDR3 part of the read is kept: 45 bases, read in frame from the first base. Taken from the germline V gene, the CDR1 and CDR2 loops are SGHRS and YFSETQ. Trimmed from V: 3 bases; trimmed from J: 8 bases; junction bases lacking a gene match: 13.

The donors were included in the validation cohort of approximately 130 subjects, a group kept apart from the roughly 700-subject first cohort. The source is a woman under 30 in good health and CMV-seronegative. The sequence links TRBV5-1 to TRBJ2-7; 8 bases in between match TRBD1. Sequenced: PBMCs. The nucleotide sequence is TGCGCCAGCAGCTGGGATGGCGGGACAGGTAACAAGCAGTACTTC. Its protein is CASSWDGGTGNKQYF.